The present T cell receptor (beta chain) was sequenced within a study of human T cells and chemical hapten exposure. Background on the study: 2% DPC applied to a roughly 2 cm by roughly 2 cm arm area sensitized donors. Study-level results: Donors were affected by alopecia, so their immune reaction might vary from that of healthy individuals.

The CDR3 covers 15 residues. After removal of 0 bases from V and 4 bases from J, the junction contained 4 bases not matched to a gene. Germline values: CDR1 SGHTA, CDR2 FQGNSA. TCRdb used MiXCR to reprocess the RACE reads, holding one entry per CDR3 protein. Of approximately 34,000 distinct CDR3 sequences listed, approximately 6.3% are singletons. Sample time point: patch test 1, 2 weeks after DPC sensitization. Treatment in this sample: therapeutic diphenylcyclopropenone sensitization with weekly scalp DPC. It was from unfractionated whole blood that total RNA was extracted. This clonotype came up a few times. No antigen is known for it.

This TCR derives from a woman aged 25 to 45 with alopecia areata. Some clones in this sample may be carry-over from other donors' samples. Sequences were derived from whole blood, sampled in connection with sensitization to the hapten diphenylcyclopropenone (DPC). This rearrangement joins TRBV7-2 to TRBJ2-3, with 7 bases identical to TRBD1. The CDR3 DNA sequence: TGTGCCAGCAGCTTAGCTGTACAGGGGCCAGATACGCAGTATTTT. This gives the protein CASSLAVQGPDTQYF. The full variable domain, with the rest looked up from reference TRBV7-2 and TRBJ2-3, is GAGVSQSPSNKVTEKGKDVELRCDPISGHTALYWYRQSLGQGLEFLIYFQGNSAPDKSGLPSDRFSAERTGGSVSTLTIQRTQQEDSAVYLCASSLAVQGPDTQYFGPGTRLTVL.